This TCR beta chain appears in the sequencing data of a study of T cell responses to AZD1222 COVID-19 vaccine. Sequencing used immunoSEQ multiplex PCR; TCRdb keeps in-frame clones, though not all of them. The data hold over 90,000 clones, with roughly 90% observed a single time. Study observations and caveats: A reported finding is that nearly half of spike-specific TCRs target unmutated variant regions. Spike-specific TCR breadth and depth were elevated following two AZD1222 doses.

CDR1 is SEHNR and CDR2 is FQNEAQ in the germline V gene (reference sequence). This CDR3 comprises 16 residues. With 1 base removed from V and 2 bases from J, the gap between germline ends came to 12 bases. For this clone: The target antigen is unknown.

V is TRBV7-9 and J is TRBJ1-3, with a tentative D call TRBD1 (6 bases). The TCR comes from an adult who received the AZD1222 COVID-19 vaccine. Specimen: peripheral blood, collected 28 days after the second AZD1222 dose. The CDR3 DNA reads TGTGCCAGCAGCTTAGAGATCAGGGACACTGGAAACACCATATATTTT. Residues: CASSLEIRDTGNTIYF. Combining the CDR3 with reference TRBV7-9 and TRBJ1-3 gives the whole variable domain DTGVSQNPRHKITKRGQNVTFRCDPISEHNRLYWYRQTLGQGPEFLTYFQNEAQLEKSRLLSDRFSAERPKGSFSTLEIQRTEQGDSAMYLCASSLEIRDTGNTIYFGEGSWLTVV.